This T cell receptor beta chain was found in a study of T cells after yellow fever vaccination (dated by TCRdb to between 2018 and 2021). With respect to the entire study: The SMART-Seq v4 Ultra Low Input RNA kit was used to prepare libraries from fractions with low cell numbers. Two healthy male donors, one aged 18 to 30 and one aged 30 to 40 years, were included in the cohort. Bulk PBMC replicates and cell subsets were isolated from blood drawn at multiple timepoints before and after both primary and secondary immunization. To follow T-cell clones before and after primary and booster YFV17D yellow fever vaccination, bulk TCR alpha and beta repertoires were sequenced over time.

TCR cDNA was made using 5'RACE template switching, a step that added a universal primer site and unique molecular identifiers. Priming for cDNA synthesis came from both the TCR alpha and TCR beta constant segments. Libraries were amplified in two PCR steps, with sample barcodes and sequencing adapters added in the second step. Sequencing of the libraries was done on either Illumina HiSeq 2500 (2x100 bp) or NovaSeq (2x150 bp). The authors processed their data as follows. MIGEC was used to demultiplex reads and collapse the reads into UMI consensus sequences, and MiXCR was used for V(D)J alignment. Vaccine-responding clonotypes were identified with edgeR using replicate PBMC samples, with FDR below 0.01 and a log2 fold change above 5 up to day 15 being required. Each bulk clonotype received a CD4 or CD8 identity based on whether the sequenced CD4 or CD8 repertoire contained that clonotype at higher abundance. The raw public reads went through TCRdb reprocessing: fastp at Q25, MiXCR clone calling, in-frame beta chains kept. Here each entry gathers all rows of one CDR3 protein and keeps the most common genes and DNA. These V and J calls are TCRdb output, not the study's own analysis. A total of approximately 550,000 distinct CDR3 sequences appear in this sample, about 19% of them only once. The ten largest make up 14% of the sample.

This specimen's treatment or condition label, per the study, means: live attenuated yellow fever vaccine strain. Two biological replicates of bulk PBMCs were collected at each blood-draw timepoint. A standard Ficoll-Paque protocol was used to isolate PBMCs from peripheral blood. TriZol was used to extract RNA from bulk PBMCs, from CD4 and CD8 fractions, and from dextramer-positive and dextramer-negative fractions. This clonotype was seen a handful of times. Its target antigen remains unknown. Base qualities are not recorded, but no much larger clone differs from it by a single base. Study-wide conclusions, independent of this receptor: FACS-sorted repertoires could contain abundant contaminating clonotypes from the bulk population, so computational filtering was required. Compared with the primary T-cell response, the secondary T-cell response was faster but weaker, reaching its peak on day 5 rather than on day 15. Only a couple of donors were included in the study, so the extent to which the findings can be generalized is limited. After the booster, most of the clones that had expanded following primary vaccination were detected again (around 95% of CD4 and 80% to 90% of CD8), which suggests that memory was broadly maintained. A small share of clonotypes occurred in both CD4 and CD8 compartments, likely arising from convergent recombination.

The germline V gene (reference sequence) specifies SEHNR as CDR1 and FQNEAQ as CDR2. The CDR3, cysteine through phenylalanine, is 14 amino acids long. Only the CDR3 portion is preserved as DNA: 42 bases, with reading frame beginning at the first base. The trim is 1 base for V and 0 bases for J, with a gap of 7 bases between the germline ends. The chain uses TRBV7-9 and TRBJ2-7; the D segment cannot be called with confidence. Here the sequenced sample was PBMCs, taken 15 days after the yellow fever booster vaccination. The origin of this receptor is a man younger than 45 who received the YFV17D yellow fever vaccine. The nucleotide sequence is given as TGTGCCAGCAGCTTAGAAGGGTTCTCCTACGAGCAGTACTTC. It translates to CASSLEGFSYEQYF.